One sample yielded the 26 T cell receptor beta chains listed below, sequenced in a study of shared clonotypes between healthy human individuals. Sequencing used immunoSEQ multiplex PCR; TCRdb keeps in-frame clones, though not all of them. The sample holds roughly 2 million clones; about 95% are singletons and the top ten take 0.13%. Material for sequencing was naive CD4+ T cells sorted from blood. The sample's subset: CD45RA+ positively selected. The receptors shown here come from a man between 18 and 35 years old in good health.

Comments on this clone: This sample also contains other DNA sequences that code for the same CDR3. The chain employs TRBV9 and TRBJ2-3, with 7 bases fitting TRBD2. This CDR3 spans 16 amino acids. V was clipped by 3 bases and J by 3 bases; unmatched bases: 10. CDR1 is SGDLS, CDR2 YYNGEE, per germline. This CDR3 reads CASSATSGGGTDTQYF. DNA of the CDR3: TGTGCCAGCAGCGCGACCTCTGGGGGAGGGACAGATACGCAGTATTTT.

This clone occurred once. The chain has TRBV5-6 and TRBJ2-5; 8 bases line up with TRBD2. V shed 6 bases and J 5 bases; nucleotides not matched to a gene: 9. CDR1 and CDR2 from the germline V gene are SGHDT and YYEEEE. CDR3 length equals 14 residues. The DNA for the CDR3 is TGTGCCAGCATCCGGGAGGGGCGCTTGGAGACCCAGTACTTC. Residues: CASIREGRLETQYF.

The chain combines TRBV5-1 with TRBJ1-4, with 8 positions matching TRBD1. The CDR3 consists of 16 residues. V shed 1 base, J shed 8 bases, and the junction held 10 bases outside the gene matches. In germline, CDR1 is SGHRS, CDR2 YFSETQ. The chain's CDR3 is CASSLKGGTGEEKLFF. The CDR3 DNA reads as TGCGCCAGCAGCTTGAAAGGAGGGACAGGCGAGGAAAAACTGTTTTTT.

Written as DNA, the CDR3 is TGTGCCAGCAGTTTATGGGCAGGAGTCTACAATGAGCAGTTCTTC. Translating it yields CASSLWAGVYNEQFF. J is TRBJ2-1 and V is TRBV27, with D unresolved. V was clipped by 1 base and J by 3 bases, with 10 bases between them. In germline, CDR1 is MNHEY, CDR2 SMNVEV (reference sequence). This CDR3 region has 15 residues.

Comment on this clone: Other nucleotide sequences from this sample produce the same CDR3. The rearrangement joins TRBV7-9 to TRBJ1-5, with D hard to call. Trimming shortened V by 3 bases and J by 2 bases, and 5 bases separated the two germline ends. The germline CDR1 and CDR2 sequences are SEHNR and FQNEAQ (reference sequence). This CDR3 spans 13 amino acids. CDR3 region: CASSFQGNQPQHF. As DNA, the CDR3 is TGTGCCAGCAGCTTCCAGGGCAATCAGCCCCAGCATTTT.

The rearrangement uses TRBV7-2 and TRBJ2-6; weak D call: TRBD1 (6 bases). The V end was cut by 5 bases, the J end by 4 bases, with 12 bases between. The germline V gene encodes CDR1 SGHTA and CDR2 FQGNSA. The CDR3 consists of 15 residues. The CDR3 is CASSRQVSGANVLTF. The CDR3 coding sequence is TGTGCCAGCAGCCGACAGGTCTCCGGGGCCAACGTCCTGACTTTC.

There are a few counts of this clone. Other nucleotide sequences from this sample produce the same CDR3. The V and J genes are TRBV29-1 and TRBJ2-7; D gene ambiguous. CDR1 and CDR2 (germline): SQVTM, ANQGSEA. The CDR3 is made up of 11 amino acids. The V gene lost 0 bases and the J gene lost 5 bases, with 5 bases spanning the gap. In DNA, the CDR3 is TGCAGCGTTGAAGAGCGGAACGAGCAGTACTTC. Translating gives CSVEERNEQYF.

V is TRBV5-1 and J is TRBJ2-1; D possibly uses TRBD1 or TRBD2 (5 bases each). The CDR3 sequence is 14 residues long. In germline, CDR1 is SGHRS, CDR2 YFSETQ. The V and J ends lost 0 bases and 8 bases respectively, with 12 bases between them. In DNA form, the CDR3 reads TGCGCCAGCAGCTTGGCCGGGACCCATGATGAGCAGTTCTTC. As protein: CASSLAGTHDEQFF.

The chain combines TRBV30 with TRBJ2-6; D unclear. The CDR3 contains 14 residues. Trimming cost V 4 bases and J 0 bases, with 7 bases left between them. From germline, CDR1 is GTSNPN and CDR2 SVGIG (reference sequence). CDR3 amino acids: CAWTLDSGANVLTF. The DNA for the CDR3 is TGTGCCTGGACTCTAGACTCTGGGGCCAACGTCCTGACTTTC.

This chain connects TRBV5-1 to TRBJ2-2, with a possible D match to TRBD1 (6 bases). V was pared by 4 bases and J by 1 base, with 14 bases between. CDR3 length equals 16 residues. CDR1 and CDR2 (germline): SGHRS, YFSETQ. The chain's CDR3 is CASSPTPGQNTGELFF. The CDR3 DNA reads TGCGCCAGCAGCCCTACTCCGGGACAGAACACCGGGGAGCTGTTTTTT. The full variable domain, with the rest looked up from reference TRBV5-1 and TRBJ2-2, is KAGVTQTPRYLIKTRGQQVTLSCSPISGHRSVSWYQQTPGQGLQFLFEYFSETQRNKGNFPGRFSGRQFSNSRSEMNVSTLELGDSALYLCASSPTPGQNTGELFFGEGSRLTVL.

This chain connects TRBV2 to TRBJ1-4; D uncertain. Per germline, CDR1 SNHLY and CDR2 FYNNEI. The CDR3 sequence is 14 residues long. V lost 3 bases and J 7 bases, leaving 12 bases between the germline ends. The CDR3 loop is CASSDPGFGEKLFF. The CDR3, as DNA: TGTGCCAGCAGTGATCCGGGTTTTGGTGAAAAACTGTTTTTT.

The genes are TRBV18 and TRBJ2-6; D is undetermined. V lost 6 bases and J 0 bases, leaving 6 bases between the germline ends. Germline lookup yields CDR1 KGHSH and CDR2 LQKENI. This CDR3 region has 14 residues. CDR3 in DNA: TGTGCCAGCTCCTTCGGCTCTGGGGCCAACGTCCTGACTTTC. Translating it yields CASSFGSGANVLTF.

Comment on this clone: This specimen includes other DNA sequences encoding the same CDR3. The chain has TRBV2 and TRBJ2-7, with D unclear. Germline-derived CDR1 and CDR2 are SNHLY and FYNNEI. CDR3 size: 13 residues. V dropped 4 bases and J dropped 3 bases, with 10 bases sitting between them. DNA for the CDR3: TGTGCCAGCAGTGCAAGAAGAGACTACGAGCAGTACTTC. Encoded protein: CASSARRDYEQYF.

V usage is TRBV6-6 and J usage is TRBJ2-3, with 11 bases identical to TRBD2. CDR1 and CDR2 (germline): MNHNY, SVGAGI (reference sequence). The V gene end was trimmed by 7 bases and the J gene end by 4 bases; junction bases not matched to a gene: 10. The CDR3 loop spans 16 amino acids. The CDR3 DNA follows: TGTGCCAGCATCAATAGGGGACTAGCGGTGTCAGATACGCAGTATTTT. It specifies CASINRGLAVSDTQYF.

The chain combines TRBV6-1 with TRBJ1-5, with D uncertain. The CDR3 covers 12 residues. The V end was cut by 6 bases, the J end by 4 bases, with 7 bases between. Germline V lookup: CDR1 MNHNS, CDR2 SASEGT. The CDR3 nucleotides are TGTGCCAGCAGCCACAAGAATCAGCCCCAGCATTTT. Translation: CASSHKNQPQHF.

V and J are TRBV4-2 and TRBJ2-1; 9 bases match TRBD2. The J segment lost 7 bases and the V segment lost 0 bases, leaving 13 bases of the junction unmatched. The CDR3 covers 18 residues. Germline V gives CDR1 LGHNA, CDR2 YNFKEQ. The CDR3 here is CASSQEERGAYSGNEQFF. The CDR3 nucleotides read TGTGCCAGCAGCCAAGAGGAGCGGGGGGCCTACTCGGGGAATGAGCAGTTCTTC.

The count of this clone is one. V is TRBV6-5 and J is TRBJ2-7; 8 nucleotides agree with TRBD1. This CDR3 has 13 residues. The germline V gene has CDR1 MNHEY and CDR2 SVGAGI. J lost 7 bases, V lost 9 bases, and 11 bases had no gene match. CDR3 in amino acids: CARLGRGLREQYF. CDR3 nucleotide sequence: TGTGCCAGGCTGGGCAGGGGGCTTCGGGAGCAGTACTTC.

The chain carries TRBV10-3 and TRBJ2-5; TRBD1 aligns across 9 bases. CDR1 and CDR2 from the germline V gene are ENHRY and SYGVKD. This CDR3 contains 15 residues. V shed 0 bases and J 5 bases; nucleotides not matched to a gene: 4. CDR3 sequence: CAISESGTGSETQYF. Here the CDR3 DNA reads TGTGCCATCAGTGAGTCCGGGACAGGGAGTGAGACCCAGTACTTC.

The chain employs TRBV7-3 and TRBJ1-1, with D unclear. This CDR3 is 13 amino acids long. The germline V gene encodes CDR1 SGHTA and CDR2 FQGTGA. Trimming pared 2 bases from V and 11 bases from J, leaving 15 bases between. The CDR3 spells CASSLDATVRAFF. CDR3 bases: TGTGCCAGCAGCTTAGATGCAACGGTCCGGGCTTTCTTT.

DNA of the CDR3: TGCGCCAGCAGTGAGAGCGTGGGTTCAGATACGCAGTATTTT. This codes for CASSESVGSDTQYF. The V and J genes are TRBV10-1 and TRBJ2-3; D gene ambiguous. The CDR3 length is 14 residues. Trimming left V 2 bases short and J 4 bases short, with 10 bases between. Per the germline V gene, CDR1 is WNHNN and CDR2 is SYGVQD (reference sequence).

This sequence joins TRBV11-2 and TRBJ1-3, with a tentative D call TRBD1 (5 bases). The germline V gene has CDR1 SGHAT and CDR2 FQNNGV. Trimming shortened V by 7 bases and J by 0 bases, and 13 bases separated the two germline ends. CDR3 length equals 15 residues. This CDR3 reads CASNIIQGSGNTIYF. CDR3 nucleotide sequence: TGTGCCAGCAACATCATTCAGGGCTCTGGAAACACCATATATTTT. Full variable domain (remainder filled in from reference TRBV11-2 and TRBJ1-3): EAGVAQSPRYKIIEKRQSVAFWCNPISGHATLYWYQQILGQGPKLLIQFQNNGVVDDSQLPKDRFSAERLKGVDSTLKIQPAKLEDSAVYLCASNIIQGSGNTIYFGEGSWLTVV.

The chain is built from TRBV25-1 and TRBJ1-1; tentatively, D is TRBD1 (6 bases). The CDR3 sequence is 13 residues long. Trimming removed 7 bases from V and 4 bases from J, with 13 bases in between. Germline CDR1 reads MGHDK; CDR2 reads SYGVNS. CDR3 nucleotide sequence: TGTGCCAGCATTGGACAGTCGGGCACTGAAGCTTTCTTT. Translation: CASIGQSGTEAFF.

J is TRBJ1-6 and V is TRBV28; the D is unclear. The CDR3 has 14 amino acids. Germline loops: CDR1 MDHEN, CDR2 SYDVKM. V was pared by 2 bases and J by 4 bases, with 6 bases between. DNA of the CDR3: TGTGCCAGCAGTTTAAACGCGTATAATTCACCCCTCCACTTT. Translation gives CASSLNAYNSPLHF.

The rearrangement joins TRBV5-1 to TRBJ2-2, with no clear D. Germline assignment: CDR1 SGHRS and CDR2 YFSETQ. The V and J ends lost 3 bases and 4 bases respectively, with 4 bases between them. CDR3 length: 12 amino acids. CDR3 nucleotide sequence: TGCGCCAGCAGCTGGAGCACCGGGGAGCTGTTTTTT. The encoded protein is CASSWSTGELFF.

This chain links TRBV6-1 with TRBJ1-2, with D uncertain. There are 15 residues in the CDR3. Trimming pared 3 bases from V and 2 bases from J, leaving 13 bases between. Germline loops: CDR1 MNHNS, CDR2 SASEGT. Written as DNA, the CDR3 is TGTGCCAGCAGTGATTTGACCAATCGCAACTATGGCTACACCTTC. Protein product: CASSDLTNRNYGYTF.

The chain links TRBV6-5 to TRBJ2-1, with unresolved D. This CDR3 region has 16 residues. Trimming removed 2 bases at V and 0 bases at J, with 11 bases between. Per the germline V gene, CDR1 is MNHEY and CDR2 is SVGAGI. The CDR3 region is CASSYVSTTSYNEQFF. As DNA, the CDR3 is TGTGCCAGCAGTTACGTGTCCACAACCTCCTACAATGAGCAGTTCTTC.